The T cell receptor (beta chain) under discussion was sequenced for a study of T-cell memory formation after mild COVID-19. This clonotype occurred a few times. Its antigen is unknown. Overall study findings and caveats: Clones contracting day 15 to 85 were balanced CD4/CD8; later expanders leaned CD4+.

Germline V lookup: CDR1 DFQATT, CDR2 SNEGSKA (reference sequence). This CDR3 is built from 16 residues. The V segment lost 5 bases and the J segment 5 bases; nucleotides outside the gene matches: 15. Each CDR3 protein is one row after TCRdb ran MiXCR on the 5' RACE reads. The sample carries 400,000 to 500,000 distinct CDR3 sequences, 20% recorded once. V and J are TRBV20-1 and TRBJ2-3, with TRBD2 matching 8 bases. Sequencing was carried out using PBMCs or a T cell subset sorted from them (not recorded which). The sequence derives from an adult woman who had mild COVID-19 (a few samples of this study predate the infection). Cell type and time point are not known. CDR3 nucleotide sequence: TGCAGTGCTGGCAGGGCAAGCGGGAGATCTGTAGATACGCAGTATTTT. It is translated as CSAGRASGRSVDTQYF.